One and the same sample provided the 9 T cell receptor beta chains below, sequenced in a study of blood T cell repertoires in COVID-19. Measured with immunoSEQ multiplex PCR; TCRdb has only the in-frame clones, and not every one. The sample comprises some 110,000 clones, 75% to 95% of which are singletons, and around 5.8% rests with the top ten. The sample comprised peripheral blood. The receptors were sampled from a human donor in a cohort sampled during active COVID-19.

This sequence joins TRBV30 and TRBJ1-2; 8 bases agree with TRBD1. This CDR3 is 13 amino acids long. CDR1 and CDR2 from the germline V gene are GTSNPN and SVGIG (reference sequence). Losses at the gene ends were 6 bases for V and 3 bases for J; bases not matched to a gene: 6. The CDR3 nucleotides read TGTGCCTGCGTGGGACAGGTGTACTATGGCTACACCTTC. Encoded protein: CACVGQVYYGYTF.

V and J are TRBV7-2 and TRBJ2-1; 8 nucleotides line up with TRBD2. CDR3 length equals 16 residues. Germline CDR1 and CDR2: SGHTA and FQGNSA. V dropped 5 bases and J dropped 7; count of bases not matched to a gene: 13. CDR3 DNA sequence: TGTGCCAGCAGCACCTACTCGGGGGGGCCCCAAAATGAGCAGTTCTTC. It specifies CASSTYSGGPQNEQFF.

The rearrangement links TRBV4-1 to TRBJ1-1; D unclear. The germline V gene encodes CDR1 MGHRA and CDR2 YSYEKL. The CDR3 contains 18 residues. The V gene lost 4 bases and the J gene lost 2 bases, with 23 bases spanning the gap. The CDR3 spells CASSPHPSAGVRNTEAFF. CDR3 in DNA: TGCGCCAGCAGCCCCCACCCCTCGGCGGGCGTCAGAAACACTGAAGCTTTCTTT.

This chain links TRBV27 with TRBJ2-3; TRBD2 aligns across 14 bases. The CDR3 loop spans 22 amino acids. From germline, CDR1 is MNHEY and CDR2 SMNVEV (reference sequence). The J segment lost 9 bases and the V segment lost 5 bases, leaving 28 bases of the junction unmatched. The CDR3 DNA sequence: TGTGCCAGCAGTCGTCAAGTATACCCCTCGGGACTAGCGGGGGCTAAGGCCCCAACGCAGTATTTT. Translation: CASSRQVYPSGLAGAKAPTQYF.

The chain links TRBV28 to TRBJ2-1, with 7 bases matching TRBD2. Germline trimming cut 10 bases from V and 2 bases from J; bases unmatched to any gene: 17. The CDR3 covers 17 residues. Looked up from germline, CDR1 is MDHEN and CDR2 is SYDVKM. The CDR3 DNA reads TGTGCCACCAACACCGACAGAGAGGGAGGGGCCTACAATGAGCAGTTCTTC. This codes for CATNTDREGGAYNEQFF.

This chain links TRBV18 with TRBJ1-2, with D uncertain. CDR1 KGHSH and CDR2 LQKENI come from the germline V gene. The CDR3 extends over 14 amino acids. The V end was cut by 2 bases, the J end by 3 bases, with 10 bases between. The CDR3 DNA is TGTGCCAGCTCACCATCGGCAGCGGACTATGGCTACACCTTC. Protein product: CASSPSAADYGYTF.

This clone was seen a single time. The chain is built from TRBV27 and TRBJ2-7; the match to TRBD1 covers 9 bases. The V gene end was trimmed by 6 bases and the J gene end by 5 bases; junction bases not matched to a gene: 11. Germline V lookup: CDR1 MNHEY, CDR2 SMNVEV (reference sequence). This CDR3 is built from 15 residues. Here the CDR3 DNA reads TGTGCCAGCAGGGCAACCGGGACAGGGTTTAACGAGCAGTACTTC. Its translation is CASRATGTGFNEQYF.

The chain is built from TRBV5-8 and TRBJ2-1; 12 bases line up with TRBD2. This CDR3 region has 19 residues. Germline V gene lookup returns CDR1 SGHTS and CDR2 YDEGEE. With 3 bases clipped from V and 4 bases from J, the junction kept 14 bases outside the gene matches. In DNA form, the CDR3 reads TGTGCCAGCAGCTCTTATCTGTCTAGCGGGGGGGCGACTTACAATGAGCAGTTCTTC. It codes for CASSSYLSSGGATYNEQFF.

This chain joins TRBV27 and TRBJ2-1, with 13 bases that match TRBD2. The CDR3 is made up of 19 amino acids. CDR1 and CDR2 (germline): MNHEY, SMNVEV (reference sequence). V shed 5 bases, J shed 0 bases, and the junction held 10 bases outside the gene matches. CDR3 coding DNA: TGTGCCAGCAGTCCCGGGACTAGCGGGGTATATAGCTCCTACAATGAGCAGTTCTTC. Translating gives CASSPGTSGVYSSYNEQFF.